This T cell receptor (beta chain) derives from a study of Graves' ophthalmopathy and Graves' hyperthyroidism. Amplifying from RNA transcripts, the study obtained TCR beta CDR3 regions. The library came from an HTBI-primed first-round RT-PCR and a second-round multiplex PCR. TCRdb reanalysed the multiplex PCR reads using MiXCR and keeps one entry per CDR3 protein. The profile covers hundreds of thousands of distinct CDR3 sequences, with approximately 21% appearing a single time and around 3% taken by the ten largest. There are many counts of this clonotype. Per the germline V gene, CDR1 is MDHEN and CDR2 is SYDVKM. The CDR3 sequence is 16 residues long. J lost 7 bases, V lost 3 bases, and 8 bases had no gene match.

The gene calls are TRBV28 and TRBJ1-6; 8 positions agree with TRBD1. Sequenced input: peripheral blood. The clonotype was recovered from a woman younger than 30 with stable Graves' hyperthyroidism. CDR3 residues: CASSFDRGSWNSPLHF. The CDR3 region has the DNA TGTGCCAGCAGTTTCGACAGGGGAAGTTGGAATTCACCCCTCCACTTT. Variable domain in full (rest from reference TRBV28 and TRBJ1-6): DVKVTQSSRYLVKRTGEKVFLECVQDMDHENMFWYRQDPGLGLRLIYFSYDVKMKEKGDIPEGYSVSREKKERFSLILESASTNQTSMYLCASSFDRGSWNSPLHFGNGTRLTVT.